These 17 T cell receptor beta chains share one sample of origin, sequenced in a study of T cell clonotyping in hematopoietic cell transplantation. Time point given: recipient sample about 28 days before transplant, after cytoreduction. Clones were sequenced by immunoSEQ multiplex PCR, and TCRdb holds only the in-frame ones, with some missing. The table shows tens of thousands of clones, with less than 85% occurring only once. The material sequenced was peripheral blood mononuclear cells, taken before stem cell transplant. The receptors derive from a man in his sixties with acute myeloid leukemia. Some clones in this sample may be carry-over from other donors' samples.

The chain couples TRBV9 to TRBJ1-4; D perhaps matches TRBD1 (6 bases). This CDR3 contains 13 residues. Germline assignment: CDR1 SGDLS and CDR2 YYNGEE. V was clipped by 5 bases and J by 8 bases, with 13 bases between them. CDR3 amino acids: CASRGGPSEKLFF. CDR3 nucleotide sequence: TGTGCCAGCAGGGGGGGCCCCAGCGAAAAACTGTTTTTT.

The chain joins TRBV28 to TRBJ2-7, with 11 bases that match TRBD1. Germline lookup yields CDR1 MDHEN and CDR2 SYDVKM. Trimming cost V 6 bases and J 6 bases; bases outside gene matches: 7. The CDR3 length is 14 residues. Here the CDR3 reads CASRSGQGVFEQYF. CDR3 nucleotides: TGTGCCAGCAGGTCGGGACAGGGGGTCTTCGAGCAGTACTTC.

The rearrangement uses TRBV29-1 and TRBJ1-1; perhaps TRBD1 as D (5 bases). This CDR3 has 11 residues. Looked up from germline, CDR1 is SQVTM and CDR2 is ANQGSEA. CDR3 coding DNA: TGCGCGGGGGAGTTGAACACTGAAGCTTTCTTT. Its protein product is CAGELNTEAFF. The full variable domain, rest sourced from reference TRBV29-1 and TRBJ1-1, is SAVISQKPSRDICQRGTSLTIQCQVDSQVTMMFWYRQQPGQSLTLIATANQGSEATYESGFVIDKFPISRPNLTFSTLTVSNMSPEDSSIYLCAGELNTEAFFGQGTRLTVV.

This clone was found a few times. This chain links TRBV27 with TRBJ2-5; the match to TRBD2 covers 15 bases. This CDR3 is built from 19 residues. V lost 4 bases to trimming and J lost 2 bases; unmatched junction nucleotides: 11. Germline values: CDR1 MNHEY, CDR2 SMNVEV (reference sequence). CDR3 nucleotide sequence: TGTGCCAGCAGTTCGATGCGGGGACTAGCGGGGGGTGGACAAGAGACCCAGTACTTC. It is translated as CASSSMRGLAGGGQETQYF.

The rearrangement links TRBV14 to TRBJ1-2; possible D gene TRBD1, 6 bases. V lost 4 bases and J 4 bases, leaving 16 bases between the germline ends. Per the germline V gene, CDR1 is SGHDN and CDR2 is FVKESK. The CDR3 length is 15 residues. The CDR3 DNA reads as TGTGCCAGCAGCCGAAATACAGGGTTAGGCTATGGCTACACCTTC. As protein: CASSRNTGLGYGYTF.

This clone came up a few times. The CDR3 nucleotides read TGCGCCAGCAGCTCCTCAGGGGGCGCAGTCCAAACTGAAGCTTTCTTT. Its protein product is CASSSSGGAVQTEAFF. The J gene is TRBJ1-1, the V gene TRBV5-1; 8 bases fit TRBD1. CDR1 is SGHRS and CDR2 is YFSETQ in the germline V gene. With V trimmed by 3 bases and J by 5 bases, 12 bases remained unmatched. This CDR3 comprises 16 residues.

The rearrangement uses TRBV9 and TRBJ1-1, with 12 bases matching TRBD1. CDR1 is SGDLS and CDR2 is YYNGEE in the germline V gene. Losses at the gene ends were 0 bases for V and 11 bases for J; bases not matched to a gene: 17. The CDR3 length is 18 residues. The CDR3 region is CASSVVPPGTGGALAAFF. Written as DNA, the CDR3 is TGTGCCAGCAGCGTAGTACCGCCCGGGACAGGGGGCGCTTTGGCCGCTTTCTTT.

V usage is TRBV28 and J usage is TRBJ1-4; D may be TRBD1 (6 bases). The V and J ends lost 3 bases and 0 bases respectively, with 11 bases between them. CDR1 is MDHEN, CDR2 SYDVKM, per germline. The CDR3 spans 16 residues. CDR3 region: CASSLGAAPTNEKLFF. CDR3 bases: TGTGCCAGCAGTTTGGGGGCAGCACCAACTAATGAAAAACTGTTTTTT. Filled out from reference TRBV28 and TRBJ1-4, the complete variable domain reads DVKVTQSSRYLVKRTGEKVFLECVQDMDHENMFWYRQDPGLGLRLIYFSYDVKMKEKGDIPEGYSVSREKKERFSLILESASTNQTSMYLCASSLGAAPTNEKLFFGSGTQLSVL.

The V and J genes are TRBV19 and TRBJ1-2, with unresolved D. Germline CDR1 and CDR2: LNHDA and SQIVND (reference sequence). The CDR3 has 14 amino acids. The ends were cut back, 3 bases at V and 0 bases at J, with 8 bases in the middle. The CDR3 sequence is CASSIRGANYGYTF. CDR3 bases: TGTGCCAGTAGTATCCGGGGAGCTAACTATGGCTACACCTTC.

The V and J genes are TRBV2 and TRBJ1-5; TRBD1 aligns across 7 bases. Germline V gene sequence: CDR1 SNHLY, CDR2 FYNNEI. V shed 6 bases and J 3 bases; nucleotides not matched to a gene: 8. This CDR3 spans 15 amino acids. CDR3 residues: CASSAGQVYNQPQHF. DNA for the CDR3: TGTGCCAGCAGCGCTGGACAGGTCTACAATCAGCCCCAGCATTTT.

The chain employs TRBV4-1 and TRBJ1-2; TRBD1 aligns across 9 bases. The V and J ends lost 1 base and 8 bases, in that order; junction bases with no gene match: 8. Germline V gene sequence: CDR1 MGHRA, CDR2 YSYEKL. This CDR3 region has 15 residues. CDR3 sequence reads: CASSQGEQGALGYTF. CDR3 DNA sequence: TGCGCCAGCAGCCAAGGTGAACAGGGGGCACTGGGCTACACCTTC.

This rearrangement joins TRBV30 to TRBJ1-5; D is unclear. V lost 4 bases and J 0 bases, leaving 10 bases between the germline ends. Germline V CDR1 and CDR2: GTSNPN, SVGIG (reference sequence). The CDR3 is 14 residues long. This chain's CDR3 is CAWKGRYSNQPQHF. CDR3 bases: TGTGCCTGGAAAGGGAGATATAGCAATCAGCCCCAGCATTTT.

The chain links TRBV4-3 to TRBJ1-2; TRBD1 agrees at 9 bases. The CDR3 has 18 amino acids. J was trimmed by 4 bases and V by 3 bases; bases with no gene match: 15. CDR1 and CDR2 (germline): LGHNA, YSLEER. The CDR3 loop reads CASSHAGVGQGQSYGYTF. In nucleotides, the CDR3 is TGCGCCAGCAGCCATGCAGGTGTGGGACAGGGACAGAGCTATGGCTACACCTTC.

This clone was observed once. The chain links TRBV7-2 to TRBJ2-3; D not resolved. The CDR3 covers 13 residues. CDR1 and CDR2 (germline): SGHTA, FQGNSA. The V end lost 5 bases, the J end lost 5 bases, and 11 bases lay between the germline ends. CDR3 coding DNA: TGTGCCAGCAGCCTTTCACGGTTAGATACGCAGTATTTT. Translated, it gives CASSLSRLDTQYF.

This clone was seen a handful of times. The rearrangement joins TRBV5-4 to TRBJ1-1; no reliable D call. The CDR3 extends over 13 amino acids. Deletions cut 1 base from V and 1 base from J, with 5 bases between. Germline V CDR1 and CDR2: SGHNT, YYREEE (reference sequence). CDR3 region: CASSLQRNTEAFF. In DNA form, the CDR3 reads TGTGCCAGCAGCTTGCAGCGGAACACTGAAGCTTTCTTT.

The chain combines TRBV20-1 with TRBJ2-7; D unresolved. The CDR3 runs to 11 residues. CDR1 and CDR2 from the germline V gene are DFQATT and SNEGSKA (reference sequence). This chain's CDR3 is CRATNSYEQYF. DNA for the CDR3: TGCAGGGCCACGAATTCCTACGAGCAGTACTTC.

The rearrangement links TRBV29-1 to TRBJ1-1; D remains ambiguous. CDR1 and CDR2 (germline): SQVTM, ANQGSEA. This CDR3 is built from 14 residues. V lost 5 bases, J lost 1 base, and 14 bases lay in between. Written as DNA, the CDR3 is TGCAGCGTTAGTAACGGTCCGGGGAACACTGAAGCTTTCTTT. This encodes CSVSNGPGNTEAFF. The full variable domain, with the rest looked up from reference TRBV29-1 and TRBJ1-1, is SAVISQKPSRDICQRGTSLTIQCQVDSQVTMMFWYRQQPGQSLTLIATANQGSEATYESGFVIDKFPISRPNLTFSTLTVSNMSPEDSSIYLCSVSNGPGNTEAFFGQGTRLTVV.